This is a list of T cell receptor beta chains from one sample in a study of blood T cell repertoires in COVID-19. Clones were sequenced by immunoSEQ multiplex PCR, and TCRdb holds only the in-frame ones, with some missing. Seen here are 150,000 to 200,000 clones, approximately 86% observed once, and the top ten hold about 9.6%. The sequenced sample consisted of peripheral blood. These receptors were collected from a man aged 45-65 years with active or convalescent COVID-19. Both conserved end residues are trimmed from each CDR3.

CDR3 protein: ASSSVSGNGEQY; CDR3 length: 12; V gene: TRBV6-5; J gene: TRBJ2-7
CDR3 protein: ASSQRGDRRRETQY; CDR3 length: 14; V gene: TRBV4-1; J gene: TRBJ2-5
CDR3 protein: ASSRPGLGTYEQY; CDR3 length: 13; V gene: TRBV4-1; J gene: TRBJ2-7
CDR3 protein: ASSPQGASTGELF; CDR3 length: 13; V gene: TRBV5-1; J gene: TRBJ2-2
CDR3 protein: ASSLRAGVANTGELF; CDR3 length: 15; V gene: TRBV7-2; J gene: TRBJ2-2
CDR3 protein: ASSLRASLGNEQF; CDR3 length: 13; V gene: TRBV7-9; J gene: TRBJ2-1
CDR3 protein: ASNPRGAPGYT; CDR3 length: 11; V gene: TRBV19; J gene: TRBJ1-2
CDR3 protein: ASSSGLLEQY; CDR3 length: 10; V gene: TRBV7-9; J gene: TRBJ2-7
CDR3 protein: ASSKNGDAYNEQF; CDR3 length: 13; V gene: TRBV5-1; J gene: TRBJ2-1
CDR3 protein: ASSHRDSSYNEQF; CDR3 length: 13; V gene: TRBV7-9; J gene: TRBJ2-1
CDR3 protein: ASSSRLGDYGYT; CDR3 length: 12; V gene: TRBV9; J gene: TRBJ1-2
CDR3 protein: ASSQAGLAGGDEQF; CDR3 length: 14; V gene: TRBV4-1; J gene: TRBJ2-1
CDR3 protein: ASSLTGAEQY; CDR3 length: 10; V gene: TRBV7-3; J gene: TRBJ2-7
CDR3 protein: ASSQETSGGARETQY; CDR3 length: 15; V gene: TRBV3-1/TRBV3-2; J gene: TRBJ2-5
CDR3 protein: SEAGISAGGYT; CDR3 length: 11; V gene: TRBV29-1; J gene: TRBJ1-2
CDR3 protein: ATSDLSGSSYNEQF; CDR3 length: 14; V gene: TRBV24-1; J gene: TRBJ2-1
CDR3 protein: AISDEGAYEQY; CDR3 length: 11; V gene: TRBV10-3; J gene: TRBJ2-7
CDR3 protein: ASSRPTGEVNEQY; CDR3 length: 13; V gene: TRBV13; J gene: TRBJ2-7
CDR3 protein: ASSRDSQSSYNSPLH; CDR3 length: 15; V gene: TRBV19; J gene: TRBJ1-6
CDR3 protein: ASSYLTAGGLSEAF; CDR3 length: 14; V gene: TRBV6-2/TRBV6-3; J gene: TRBJ1-1
CDR3 protein: ASSLDSGSWYEQY; CDR3 length: 13; V gene: TRBV5-4; J gene: TRBJ2-7
CDR3 protein: ASSSVSGDYGYT; CDR3 length: 12; V gene: TRBV19; J gene: TRBJ1-2
CDR3 protein: ASSRTVNTEAF; CDR3 length: 11; V gene: TRBV28; J gene: TRBJ1-1
CDR3 protein: ASSPWRQGANTEAF; CDR3 length: 14; V gene: TRBV18; J gene: TRBJ1-1
CDR3 protein: ASSTPGQGFAEAF; CDR3 length: 13; V gene: TRBV28; J gene: TRBJ1-1
CDR3 protein: ASSPARGDYGYT; CDR3 length: 12; V gene: TRBV7-2; J gene: TRBJ1-2
CDR3 protein: ASRGVGQGIWEKLF; CDR3 length: 14; V gene: TRBV2; J gene: TRBJ1-4
CDR3 protein: ASSDPRGLNTEAF; CDR3 length: 13; V gene: TRBV6-6; J gene: TRBJ1-1
CDR3 protein: ASRRQGYEQY; CDR3 length: 10; V gene: TRBV2; J gene: TRBJ2-7
CDR3 protein: ASRGQGAGQPQH; CDR3 length: 12; V gene: TRBV6-5; J gene: TRBJ1-5
CDR3 protein: ASSLVGGMNTEAF; CDR3 length: 13; V gene: TRBV5-1; J gene: TRBJ1-1
CDR3 protein: ASSVAGTGDEQY; CDR3 length: 12; V gene: TRBV9; J gene: TRBJ2-7
CDR3 protein: ASSEQNTEAF; CDR3 length: 10; V gene: TRBV2; J gene: TRBJ1-1
CDR3 protein: ASSPAVRRGDEQF; CDR3 length: 13; V gene: TRBV9; J gene: TRBJ2-1
CDR3 protein: ASSQSSGGSGNTIY; CDR3 length: 14; V gene: TRBV3-1/TRBV3-2; J gene: TRBJ1-3
CDR3 protein: ASSERYGYT; CDR3 length: 9; V gene: TRBV2; J gene: TRBJ1-2
CDR3 protein: ASTQRASGIDTQY; CDR3 length: 13; V gene: TRBV7-9; J gene: TRBJ2-3
CDR3 protein: ASSLAGGGGYT; CDR3 length: 11; V gene: TRBV12-3/TRBV12-4; J gene: TRBJ1-2
CDR3 protein: ASSPGLAGGSKETQY; CDR3 length: 15; V gene: TRBV5-1; J gene: TRBJ2-5
CDR3 protein: ASRHGTDNEKLF; CDR3 length: 12; V gene: TRBV19; J gene: TRBJ1-4
CDR3 protein: ASSSRDRGDQPQH; CDR3 length: 13; V gene: TRBV4-2; J gene: TRBJ1-5
CDR3 protein: AWRGQSSYNSPLH; CDR3 length: 13; V gene: TRBV30; J gene: TRBJ1-6
CDR3 protein: ASSLVAGETQY; CDR3 length: 11; V gene: TRBV5-1; J gene: TRBJ2-5
CDR3 protein: ASSSGIEQF; CDR3 length: 9; V gene: TRBV7-3; J gene: TRBJ2-1
CDR3 protein: ASNPQAYNEQF; CDR3 length: 11; V gene: TRBV19; J gene: TRBJ2-1
CDR3 protein: ASSLAAGQGAVDEQF; CDR3 length: 15; V gene: TRBV7-6; J gene: TRBJ2-1
CDR3 protein: ASSTWGTTHTYEQY; CDR3 length: 14; V gene: TRBV28; J gene: TRBJ2-7
CDR3 protein: ASSGGAGKNTGELF; CDR3 length: 14; V gene: TRBV3-1/TRBV3-2; J gene: TRBJ2-2
CDR3 protein: ASSRGGARYTEAF; CDR3 length: 13; V gene: TRBV3-1/TRBV3-2; J gene: TRBJ1-1
CDR3 protein: ASSDGRSSYNEQF; CDR3 length: 13; V gene: TRBV9; J gene: TRBJ2-1
CDR3 protein: ASSVGATNEKLF; CDR3 length: 12; V gene: TRBV7-9; J gene: TRBJ1-4
CDR3 protein: ASSQAAGYSQPQH; CDR3 length: 13; V gene: TRBV3-1/TRBV3-2; J gene: TRBJ1-5
CDR3 protein: ASRQGWEPQH; CDR3 length: 10; V gene: TRBV19; J gene: TRBJ1-5
CDR3 protein: SVDQRGGTAGELF; CDR3 length: 13; V gene: TRBV29-1; J gene: TRBJ2-2
CDR3 protein: ASSPRDRGLFEAF; CDR3 length: 13; V gene: TRBV3-1/TRBV3-2; J gene: TRBJ1-1
CDR3 protein: ASSPKKVLAGARAGLIDEQF; CDR3 length: 20; V gene: TRBV11-2; J gene: TRBJ2-1
CDR3 protein: AISELGQANQPQH; CDR3 length: 13; V gene: TRBV10-3; J gene: TRBJ1-5